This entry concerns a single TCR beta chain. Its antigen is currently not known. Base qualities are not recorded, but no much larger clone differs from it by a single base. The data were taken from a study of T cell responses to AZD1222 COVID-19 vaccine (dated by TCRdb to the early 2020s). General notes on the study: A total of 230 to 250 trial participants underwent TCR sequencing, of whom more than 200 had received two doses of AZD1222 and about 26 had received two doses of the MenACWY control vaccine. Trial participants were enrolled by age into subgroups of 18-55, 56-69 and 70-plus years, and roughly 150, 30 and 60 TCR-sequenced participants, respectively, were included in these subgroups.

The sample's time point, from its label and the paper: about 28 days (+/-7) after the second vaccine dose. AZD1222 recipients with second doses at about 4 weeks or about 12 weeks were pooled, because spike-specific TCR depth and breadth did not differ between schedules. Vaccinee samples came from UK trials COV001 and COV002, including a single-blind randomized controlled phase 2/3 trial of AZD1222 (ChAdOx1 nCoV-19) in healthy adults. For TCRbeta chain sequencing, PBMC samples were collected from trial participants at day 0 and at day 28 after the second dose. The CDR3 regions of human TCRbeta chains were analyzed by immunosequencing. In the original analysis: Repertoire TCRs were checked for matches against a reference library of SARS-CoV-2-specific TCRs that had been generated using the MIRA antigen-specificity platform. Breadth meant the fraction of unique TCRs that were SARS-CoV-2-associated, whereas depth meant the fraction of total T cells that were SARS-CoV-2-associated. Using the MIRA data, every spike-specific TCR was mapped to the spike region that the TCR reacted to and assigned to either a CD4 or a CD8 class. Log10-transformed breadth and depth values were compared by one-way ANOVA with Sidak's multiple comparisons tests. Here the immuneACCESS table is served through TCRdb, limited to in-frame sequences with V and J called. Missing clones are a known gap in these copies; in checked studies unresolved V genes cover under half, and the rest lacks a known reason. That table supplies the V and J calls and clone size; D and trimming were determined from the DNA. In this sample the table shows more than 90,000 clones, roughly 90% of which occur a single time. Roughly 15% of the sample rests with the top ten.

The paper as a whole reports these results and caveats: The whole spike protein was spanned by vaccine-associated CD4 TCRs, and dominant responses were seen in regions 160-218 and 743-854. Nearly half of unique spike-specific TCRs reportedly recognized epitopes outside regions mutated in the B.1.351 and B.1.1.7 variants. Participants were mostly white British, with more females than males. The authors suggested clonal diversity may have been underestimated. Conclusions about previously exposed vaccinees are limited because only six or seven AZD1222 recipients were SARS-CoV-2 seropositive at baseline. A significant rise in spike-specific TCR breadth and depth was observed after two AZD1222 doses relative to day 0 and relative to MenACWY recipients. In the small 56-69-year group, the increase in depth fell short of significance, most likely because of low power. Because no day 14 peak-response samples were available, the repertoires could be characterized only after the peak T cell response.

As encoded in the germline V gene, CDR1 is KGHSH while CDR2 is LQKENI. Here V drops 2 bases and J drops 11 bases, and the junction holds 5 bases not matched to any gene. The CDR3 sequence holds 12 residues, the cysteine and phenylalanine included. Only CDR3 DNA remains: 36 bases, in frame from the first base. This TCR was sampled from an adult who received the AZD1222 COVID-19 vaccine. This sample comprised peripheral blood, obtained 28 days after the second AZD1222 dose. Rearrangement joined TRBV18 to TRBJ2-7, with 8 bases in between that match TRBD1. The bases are TGTGCCAGCTCACCAGGACAGGGTTTGGAGTACTTC. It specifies CASSPGQGLEYF.